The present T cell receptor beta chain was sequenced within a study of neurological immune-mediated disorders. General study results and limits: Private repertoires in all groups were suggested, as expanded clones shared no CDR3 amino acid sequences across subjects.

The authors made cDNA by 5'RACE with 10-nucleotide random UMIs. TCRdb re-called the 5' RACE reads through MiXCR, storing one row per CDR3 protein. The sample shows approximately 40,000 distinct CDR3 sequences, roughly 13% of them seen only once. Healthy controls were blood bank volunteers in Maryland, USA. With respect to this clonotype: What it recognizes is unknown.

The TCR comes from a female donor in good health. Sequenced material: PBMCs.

The CDR3 nucleotides read TGTGCCAGCAGTCCTGACAGGGGAGTCGAGCAGTACTTC. Its protein product is CASSPDRGVEQYF. The chain employs TRBV6-5 and TRBJ2-7, with 8 bases matching TRBD1. The CDR3 spans 13 residues. Losses at the gene ends were 5 bases for V and 6 bases for J; bases not matched to a gene: 6. CDR1 and CDR2 (germline): MNHEY, SVGAGI.